One and the same sample provided the 18 T cell receptor beta chains below, sequenced in a study of OX40 agonist ivuxolimab in advanced cancers. Generated by immunoSEQ multiplex PCR, the TCRdb table keeps only in-frame clones and is missing some. The repertoire has 40,000 to 50,000 clones, about 90% of them found once; the top ten carry 40% to 55%. The source was CD4+ or CD8+ T cells sorted from blood, collected in a trial of the OX40 agonist ivuxolimab. These receptors originate from an adult with an advanced solid tumor such as melanoma, head and neck, liver or kidney cancer.

The chain carries TRBV7-8 and TRBJ2-7; maybe TRBD2 (5 bases). In germline, CDR1 is SGHVS, CDR2 FQNEAQ. The CDR3 totals 15 residues. Trimming removed 1 base from V and 1 base from J, with 11 bases in between. The CDR3 DNA sequence: TGTGCCAGCAGCTTAGACTTCGACTATTCCTACGAGCAGTACTTC. Its protein is CASSLDFDYSYEQYF.

The chain links TRBV14 to TRBJ2-3, with 7 positions matching TRBD1. The germline CDR1 and CDR2 sequences are SGHDN and FVKESK. This CDR3 is built from 18 residues. J was trimmed by 1 base and V by 6 bases; bases with no gene match: 16. The CDR3 spells CASSRLSRRGRGTDTQYF. CDR3 nucleotide sequence: TGTGCCAGCAGTCGCCTCTCAAGAAGGGGGCGAGGCACAGATACGCAGTATTTT.

The V and J genes are TRBV25-1 and TRBJ1-1; no clear D. The CDR3 is 12 amino acids. CDR1 and CDR2 from the germline V gene are MGHDK and SYGVNS. Trimming stripped 3 bases from V and 0 bases from J, with 2 bases between. CDR3 in amino acids: CASSDLNTEAFF. The DNA for the CDR3 is TGTGCCAGCAGTGACCTGAACACTGAAGCTTTCTTT.

This clone appeared a single time. The J gene is TRBJ1-1, the V gene TRBV28; 7 bases fit TRBD1. The V gene end was trimmed by 6 bases and the J gene end by 3 bases; junction bases not matched to a gene: 16. The CDR3 has 17 amino acids. Germline CDR1 is MDHEN and CDR2 is SYDVKM. DNA of the CDR3: TGTGCCAGCAGCTTCCCACCACACAGGGGATGGGACACTGAAGCTTTCTTT. Amino acids: CASSFPPHRGWDTEAFF.

This clone has only one observation. The CDR3 nucleotides are TGTGCCATCAGTGAAGCCCCCGACGAAGCTTTCTTT. Protein: CAISEAPDEAFF. The chain couples TRBV10-3 to TRBJ1-1, with D hard to call. The CDR3 is 12 amino acids. Germline V lookup: CDR1 ENHRY, CDR2 SYGVKD. The V end lost 3 bases, the J end lost 8 bases, and 10 bases lay between the germline ends.

Only one count was recorded for this clone. The chain combines TRBV9 with TRBJ2-7, with D tentatively TRBD1 or TRBD2 (7 bases each). Trimming pared 6 bases from V and 0 bases from J, leaving 22 bases between. This CDR3 has 17 amino acids. Germline V gene sequence: CDR1 SGDLS, CDR2 YYNGEE. DNA of the CDR3: TGTGCCAGCACCCCAGGGGGGGGCACCAGCTACTCCTACGAGCAGTACTTC. The encoded protein is CASTPGGGTSYSYEQYF. The whole variable domain, remainder taken from reference TRBV9 and TRBJ2-7, is DSGVTQTPKHLITATGQRVTLRCSPRSGDLSVYWYQQSLDQGLQFLIQYYNGEERAKGNILERFSAQQFPDLHSELNLSSLELGDSALYFCASTPGGGTSYSYEQYFGPGTRLTVT.

J is TRBJ2-1 and V is TRBV9; possible D gene TRBD1, 5 bases. Germline V gives CDR1 SGDLS, CDR2 YYNGEE. The CDR3 consists of 16 residues. The V end was cut by 0 bases, the J end by 8 bases, with 18 bases between. The CDR3 DNA follows: TGTGCCAGCAGCGTAGATCAGGGCCCCCCATCGGATGAGCAGTTCTTC. It translates to CASSVDQGPPSDEQFF.

The chain employs TRBV28 and TRBJ2-1; D is perhaps TRBD1 (5 bases). Germline V gene data show CDR1 as MDHEN and CDR2 as SYDVKM. V was cut by 2 bases and J by 3 bases, with 8 bases left in between. The CDR3 sequence is 14 residues long. In DNA, the CDR3 is TGTGCCAGCAGTTTAGTGGGGCTCTACAATGAGCAGTTCTTC. As protein: CASSLVGLYNEQFF.

J is TRBJ2-2 and V is TRBV11-3, with D maybe TRBD1 (7 bases). V lost 5 bases to trimming and J lost 4 bases, with 17 bases between them. The CDR3 spans 16 residues. In germline, CDR1 is SGHNT, CDR2 YENEEA. The DNA of the CDR3 is TGTGCCAGCAGCCCAGGGGGGCAGGGAGGCACCGGGGAGCTGTTTTTT. Translating gives CASSPGGQGGTGELFF.

The V and J genes are TRBV30 and TRBJ2-1, with D tentatively TRBD1 (6 bases). Trimming removed 5 bases at V and 7 bases at J, with 9 bases between. The CDR3 is 11 residues long. Germline V gene sequence: CDR1 GTSNPN, CDR2 SVGIG (reference sequence). The CDR3 reads CAWGGGNEQFF. The DNA for the CDR3 is TGTGCCTGGGGGGGCGGGAATGAGCAGTTCTTC. The variable domain in full, completed from reference TRBV30 and TRBJ2-1, reads SQTIHQWPATLVQPVGSPLSLECTVEGTSNPNLYWYRQAAGRGLQLLFYSVGIGQISSEVPQNLSASRPQDRQFILSSKKLLLSDSGFYLCAWGGGNEQFFGPGTRLTVL.

This clone was counted once. The chain is built from TRBV19 and TRBJ2-7; D is unresolved. Germline V gives CDR1 LNHDA, CDR2 SQIVND (reference sequence). The V end was cut by 1 base, the J end by 6 bases, with 4 bases between. The CDR3 runs to 11 residues. The CDR3, as DNA: TGTGCCAGTAGTATAGGGGGCGAGCAGTACTTC. Translated: CASSIGGEQYF. Looking up the rest from reference TRBV19 and TRBJ2-7 gives the full variable domain: DGGITQSPKYLFRKEGQNVTLSCEQNLNHDAMYWYRQDPGQGLRLIYYSQIVNDFQKGDIAEGYSVSREKKESFPLTVTSAQKNPTAFYLCASSIGGEQYFGPGTRLTVT.

This chain uses TRBV6-5 with TRBJ2-5; TRBD2 is a possible D gene (5 bases). Germline CDR1 is MNHEY and CDR2 is SVGAGI. The V end lost 5 bases, the J end lost 4 bases, and 14 bases lay between the germline ends. The CDR3 spans 14 residues. CDR3: CASSPGVSVETQYF. In nucleotides, the CDR3 is TGTGCCAGCAGTCCCGGGGTGTCGGTAGAGACCCAGTACTTC.

J is TRBJ2-7 and V is TRBV7-9; no reliable D call. Germline V lookup: CDR1 SEHNR, CDR2 FQNEAQ (reference sequence). The CDR3 has 12 residues. Trimming pared 4 bases from V and 0 bases from J, leaving 4 bases between. DNA for the CDR3: TGTGCCAGCAGCTCTAACTCCTACGAGCAGTACTTC. Translated: CASSSNSYEQYF. Full variable domain (rest looked up from reference TRBV7-9 and TRBJ2-7): DTGVSQNPRHKITKRGQNVTFRCDPISEHNRLYWYRQTLGQGPEFLTYFQNEAQLEKSRLLSDRFSAERPKGSFSTLEIQRTEQGDSAMYLCASSSNSYEQYFGPGTRLTVT.

The chain joins TRBV27 to TRBJ1-2; D ambiguous. The CDR3 totals 12 residues. The germline V gene encodes CDR1 MNHEY and CDR2 SMNVEV (reference sequence). V dropped 5 bases and J dropped 4 bases, with 8 bases sitting between them. CDR3 nucleotides: TGTGCCAGCAGTGGCGGCAGCTATGGCTACACCTTC. It codes for CASSGGSYGYTF.

The chain carries TRBV28 and TRBJ1-1; D call uncertain. Between the trimmed V and J ends, which lost 5 bases and 8 bases, there was a span of 6 bases. There are 10 residues in the CDR3. The germline CDR1 and CDR2 sequences are MDHEN and SYDVKM. The CDR3 DNA reads TGTGCCAGCAGTACCATAGAAGCTTTCTTT. Encoded protein: CASSTIEAFF.

V usage is TRBV5-4 and J usage is TRBJ2-6, with 10 bases matching TRBD2. J lost 3 bases, V lost 4 bases, and 7 bases had no gene match. Germline values: CDR1 SGHNT, CDR2 YYREEE (reference sequence). CDR3 length: 17 residues. The CDR3 region is CASSHPLAGVGANVLTF. CDR3 nucleotide sequence: TGTGCCAGCAGCCATCCCCTAGCGGGGGTTGGGGCCAACGTCCTGACTTTC.

The V gene is TRBV14, the J gene TRBJ1-6; no clear D gene. The CDR3 is made up of 15 amino acids. Deletions cut 5 bases from V and 7 bases from J, with 15 bases between. CDR1 SGHDN and CDR2 FVKESK come from the germline V gene. This CDR3 is CASSSFGEINSPLHF. The CDR3 region has the DNA TGTGCCAGCAGCTCCTTTGGGGAAATCAATTCACCCCTCCACTTT.

V gene TRBV7-9 combines with J gene TRBJ2-1; 8 positions match TRBD2. The V segment lost 5 bases and the J segment 3 bases; nucleotides outside the gene matches: 18. CDR3 length: 19 amino acids. Germline loops: CDR1 SEHNR, CDR2 FQNEAQ (reference sequence). The CDR3 loop reads CASSPAWELAGNNYNEQFF. The CDR3 nucleotides read TGTGCCAGCAGCCCGGCGTGGGAGTTAGCGGGGAACAACTACAATGAGCAGTTCTTC.